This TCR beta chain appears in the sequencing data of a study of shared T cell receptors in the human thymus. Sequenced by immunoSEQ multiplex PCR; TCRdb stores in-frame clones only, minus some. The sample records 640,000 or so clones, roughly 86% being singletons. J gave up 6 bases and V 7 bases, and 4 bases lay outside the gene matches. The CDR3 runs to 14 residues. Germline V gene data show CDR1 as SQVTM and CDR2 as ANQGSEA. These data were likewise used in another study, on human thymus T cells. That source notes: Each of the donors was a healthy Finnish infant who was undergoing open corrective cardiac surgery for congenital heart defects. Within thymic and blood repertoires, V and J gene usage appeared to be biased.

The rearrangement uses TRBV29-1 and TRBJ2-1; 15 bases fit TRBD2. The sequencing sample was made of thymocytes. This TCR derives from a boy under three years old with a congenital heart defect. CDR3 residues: CSAGTSGRRNEQFF. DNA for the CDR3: TGCAGCGCAGGGACTAGCGGGAGGCGCAATGAGCAGTTCTTC.